These 20 T cell receptor beta chains share one sample of origin, sequenced in a study of blood T cells in healthy people across ages. Together with a sample-barcoded 5' primer, a J-beta primer mix was included in a second PCR lasting roughly 6 to 12 cycles. TCRdb analysed the 5' RACE reads with MiXCR anew, one entry per CDR3 protein. The top ten clones hold about 22% of a sample with some 690,000 distinct CDR3 sequences, approximately 22% of them seen once. Source material: blood. Receptors originate from a man in his 70s in good health.

This clonotype was seen more than once but under ten times. The rearrangement uses TRBV4-1 and TRBJ1-1; D unclear. V shed 0 bases and J shed 4 bases, with 6 bases lying between them. The CDR3 is 13 residues long. Germline V lookup: CDR1 MGHRA, CDR2 YSYEKL. CDR3 in amino acids: CASSQDSATEAFF. In DNA, the CDR3 is TGCGCCAGCAGCCAAGATAGTGCCACTGAAGCTTTCTTT.

This clonotype was detected only a few times. This chain connects TRBV6-5 to TRBJ2-5, with TRBD1 matching 7 bases. The last part of the DNA fits TRBJ2-1 better; the J call may be wrong. This CDR3 spans 16 amino acids. Germline CDR1 and CDR2: MNHEY and SVGAGI. For the CDR3, the DNA is TGTGCCAGCAGCCAGCCTCGGACAGGAACCTACAATGAGCAGTTCTTC. The encoded protein is CASSQPRTGTYNEQFF.

The V call is TRBV19, the J call TRBJ1-2; D not certain. The CDR3 loop spans 11 amino acids. V was pared by 5 bases and J by 7 bases, with 8 bases between. CDR1 and CDR2 from the germline V gene are LNHDA and SQIVND (reference sequence). The CDR3 is CASSVLSGYTF. CDR3 DNA sequence: TGTGCCAGTAGTGTTTTATCTGGCTACACCTTC.

This chain links TRBV12-3 or TRBV12-4 with TRBJ2-3; TRBD1 is a possible D gene (6 bases). CDR3 length equals 15 residues. Trimming pared 1 base from V and 9 bases from J, leaving 17 bases between. For the CDR3, the DNA is TGTGCCAGCAGTTTAGGACAGGATGGTCCCCCGACGCAGTATTTT. Its translation is CASSLGQDGPPTQYF.

This rearrangement joins TRBV5-1 to TRBJ2-1, with 13 bases fitting TRBD2. Germline V lookup: CDR1 SGHRS, CDR2 YFSETQ. The CDR3 runs to 15 residues. Trimming cost V 7 bases and J 2 bases; bases outside gene matches: 3. DNA of the CDR3: TGCGCCAGCGGGACTAGCGGGGAAACCTACAATGAGCAGTTCTTC. This gives the protein CASGTSGETYNEQFF.

This clonotype occurred a few times. The chain carries TRBV5-1 and TRBJ2-3; no clear D. Trimming shortened V by 0 bases and J by 5 bases, and 19 bases separated the two germline ends. Germline lookup yields CDR1 SGHRS and CDR2 YFSETQ. The CDR3 runs 17 residues. CDR3 in amino acids: CASSLASAFLRLDTQYF. CDR3 coding DNA: TGCGCCAGCAGCTTGGCCTCTGCGTTTTTGCGGCTAGATACGCAGTATTTT.

The chain carries TRBV5-1 and TRBJ2-1; 8 nucleotides match TRBD2. V lost 4 bases to trimming and J lost 5 bases; unmatched junction nucleotides: 8. The CDR3 consists of 15 residues. Germline V gene data show CDR1 as SGHRS and CDR2 as YFSETQ. As DNA, the CDR3 is TGCGCCAGCAGCCCGGGGGGGACGCGTCACAATGAGCAGTTCTTC. Translated: CASSPGGTRHNEQFF.

This clonotype was recorded a few times. The chain is built from TRBV6-5 and TRBJ1-1; TRBD1 matches 7 bases. Germline CDR1 and CDR2: MNHEY and SVGAGI. This CDR3 is 14 amino acids long. V lost 5 bases and J lost 4; bases outside the gene matches: 7. The CDR3 DNA reads as TGTGCCAGCAGTCTCTCGACAGGGCCCACTGAAGCTTTCTTT. Its protein product is CASSLSTGPTEAFF.

This chain uses TRBV5-1 with TRBJ2-7; no firm D call. Between the trimmed V and J ends, which lost 0 bases and 2 bases, there was a span of 12 bases. Per the germline V gene, CDR1 is SGHRS and CDR2 is YFSETQ. The CDR3 extends over 15 amino acids. The CDR3 nucleotides are TGCGCCAGCAGCTTGGACGTGGGAACTACCTACGAGCAGTACTTC. It encodes CASSLDVGTTYEQYF.

This clonotype was seen a few times. This chain joins TRBV7-9 and TRBJ1-1; 10 positions agree with TRBD1. This CDR3 comprises 15 residues. Germline CDR1 SEHNR, CDR2 FQNEAQ (reference sequence). The V segment lost 3 bases and the J segment 1 base; nucleotides outside the gene matches: 2. In nucleotides, the CDR3 is TGTGCCAGCAGCTTCGACAGGGGGCAGAACACTGAAGCTTTCTTT. Its protein product is CASSFDRGQNTEAFF.

This clonotype was recorded a few times. The chain recombines TRBV6-6 with TRBJ1-2, with 7 positions matching TRBD1. With V trimmed by 2 bases and J by 6 bases, 6 bases remained unmatched. The CDR3 is 14 amino acids. Germline V gene data show CDR1 as MNHNY and CDR2 as SVGAGI (reference sequence). CDR3 loop: CASSYRQGWDGYTF. DNA for the CDR3: TGTGCCAGCAGTTACCGACAGGGCTGGGATGGCTACACCTTC.

The V call is TRBV12-3 or TRBV12-4, the J call TRBJ1-4, with TRBD1 identical over 10 bases. J gave up 7 bases and V 3 bases, and 8 bases lay outside the gene matches. The length of the CDR3 is 16 residues. The CDR3 loop reads CASSFGDRGPFEKLFF. In nucleotides, the CDR3 is TGTGCCAGCAGTTTTGGGGACAGGGGCCCTTTTGAAAAACTGTTTTTT.

This chain uses TRBV11-2 with TRBJ2-5; no clear D gene. This CDR3 is 16 amino acids long. V was pared by 5 bases and J by 0 bases, with 16 bases between. Germline CDR1 reads SGHAT; CDR2 reads FQNNGV. The CDR3 loop is CASSPTQPGYQETQYF. The CDR3 nucleotides read TGTGCCAGCAGCCCGACCCAACCCGGGTACCAAGAGACCCAGTACTTC. Using reference TRBV11-2 and TRBJ2-5 for the parts outside the CDR3, the full variable domain is EAGVAQSPRYKIIEKRQSVAFWCNPISGHATLYWYQQILGQGPKLLIQFQNNGVVDDSQLPKDRFSAERLKGVDSTLKIQPAKLEDSAVYLCASSPTQPGYQETQYFGPGTRLLVL.

This clonotype was detected only a few times. The gene calls are TRBV20-1 and TRBJ2-1; no firm D call. The J call could be wrong; TRBJ2-5 is a better fit for the DNA end. The CDR3 sequence is 12 residues long. Germline V gene sequence: CDR1 DFQATT, CDR2 SNEGSKA (reference sequence). The CDR3 sequence is CSASDVIETQYF. The DNA of the CDR3 is TGCAGTGCTAGCGACGTTATCGAGACCCAGTACTTC.

The genes are TRBV7-2 and TRBJ2-5, with D unclear. The CDR3 loop spans 15 amino acids. With 4 bases removed from V and 2 bases from J, the gap between germline ends came to 14 bases. Germline V CDR1 and CDR2: SGHTA, FQGNSA. The CDR3, as DNA: TGTGCCAGCAGCTCTCGTCCAGGATATCAAGAGACCCAGTACTTC. It encodes CASSSRPGYQETQYF.

The CDR3 DNA reads TGTGCCAGCAGCCAAGATCCGAGGTCTAGCACAGATACGCAGTATTTT. Its translation: CASSQDPRSSTDTQYF. This chain joins TRBV3-1 and TRBJ2-3; D is unclear. The CDR3 contains 16 residues. Per germline, CDR1 LGHDT and CDR2 YNNKEL (reference sequence). V was pared by 0 bases and J by 0 bases, with 10 bases between.

This clonotype has at least ten counts. This chain links TRBV18 with TRBJ1-2, with D unresolved. This CDR3 has 15 amino acids. The V gene's germline CDR1 is KGHSH and CDR2 LQKENI. Between the trimmed V and J ends, which lost 0 bases and 3 bases, there was a span of 11 bases. The CDR3 nucleotides read TGTGCCAGCTCACCACCGGACCAAAGTTACTATGGCTACACCTTC. Residues: CASSPPDQSYYGYTF.

This clonotype was found a few times. The CDR3 reads CASSELSGTGQTQYF. The CDR3, as DNA: TGTGCCAGCAGTGAATTGAGTGGTACGGGTCAGACCCAGTACTTC. The chain links TRBV25-1 to TRBJ2-5; D not certain. The CDR3 has 15 amino acids. With 1 base removed from V and 6 bases from J, the gap between germline ends came to 15 bases. Per the germline V gene, CDR1 is MGHDK and CDR2 is SYGVNS.

The genes are TRBV20-1 and TRBJ2-1; 12 bases line up with TRBD2. The V gene's germline CDR1 is DFQATT and CDR2 SNEGSKA (reference sequence). J was trimmed by 12 bases and V by 1 base; bases with no gene match: 7. The CDR3 runs 14 residues. CDR3 sequence: CSARGRLAGAPQFF. CDR3 bases: TGCAGTGCTAGAGGTAGACTAGCGGGGGCCCCGCAGTTCTTC.

The table lists this clonotype with many counts. The chain employs TRBV29-1 and TRBJ1-4, with D tentatively TRBD1 (6 bases). Germline CDR1 reads SQVTM; CDR2 reads ANQGSEA. This CDR3 has 13 residues. V dropped 7 bases and J dropped 4 bases, with 13 bases sitting between them. CDR3 amino acids: CSAEGDHNEKLFF. The CDR3 region has the DNA TGCAGCGCCGAGGGGGACCATAATGAAAAACTGTTTTTT.